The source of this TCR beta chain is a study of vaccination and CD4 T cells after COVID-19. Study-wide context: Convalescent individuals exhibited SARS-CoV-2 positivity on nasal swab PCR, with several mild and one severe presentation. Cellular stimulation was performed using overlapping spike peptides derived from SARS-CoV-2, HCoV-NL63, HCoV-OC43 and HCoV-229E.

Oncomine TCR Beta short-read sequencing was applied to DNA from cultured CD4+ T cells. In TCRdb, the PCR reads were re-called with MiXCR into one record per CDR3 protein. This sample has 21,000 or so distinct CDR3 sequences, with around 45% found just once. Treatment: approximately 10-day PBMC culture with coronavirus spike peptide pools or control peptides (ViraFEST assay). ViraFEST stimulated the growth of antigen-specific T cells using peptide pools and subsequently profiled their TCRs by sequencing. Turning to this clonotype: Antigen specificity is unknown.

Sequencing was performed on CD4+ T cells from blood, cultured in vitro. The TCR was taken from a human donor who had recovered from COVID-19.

The CDR3 DNA reads TGTGCCACCAGCCGCGGTGGCAGTCCTAACTATGGCTACACCTTC. Protein product: CATSRGGSPNYGYTF. V usage is TRBV15 and J usage is TRBJ1-2; D is uncertain. Germline CDR1 LNHNV, CDR2 YYDKDF (reference sequence). V lost 5 bases to trimming and J lost 0 bases, with 13 bases between them. The CDR3 runs 15 residues.